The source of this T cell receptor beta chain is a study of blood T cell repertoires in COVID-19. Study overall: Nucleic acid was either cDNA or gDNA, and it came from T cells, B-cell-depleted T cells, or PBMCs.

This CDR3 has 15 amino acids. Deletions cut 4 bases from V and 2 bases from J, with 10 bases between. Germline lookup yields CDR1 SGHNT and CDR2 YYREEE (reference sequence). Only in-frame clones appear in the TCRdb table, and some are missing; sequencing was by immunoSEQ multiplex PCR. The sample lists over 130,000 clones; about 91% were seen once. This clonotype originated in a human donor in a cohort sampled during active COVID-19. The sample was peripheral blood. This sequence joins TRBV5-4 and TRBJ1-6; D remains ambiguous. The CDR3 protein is CASSVGGAYNSPLHF. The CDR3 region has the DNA TGTGCCAGCAGCGTCGGAGGAGCCTATAATTCACCCCTCCACTTT.